A selection of T cell receptor beta chains follows, all from one sample in a study of T cells after yellow fever vaccination. In TCRdb, the 5' RACE reads were re-called with MiXCR into one record per CDR3 protein. The sample shows tens of thousands of distinct CDR3 sequences, 3% to 4% of them seen only once. The sequencing used PBMCs, either bulk or a sorted T-cell subset (CD4+, CD8+, memory, or dextramer-sorted; not recorded which), collected more than 40 days after the first yellow fever vaccination. All receptors derive from a man between 18 and 29 years old who received the YFV17D yellow fever vaccine. Both conserved end residues are trimmed from each CDR3.

V gene	CDR3 length	CDR3 protein
TRBV29-1	11	SVEDANPYEQY
TRBV11-3	13	ASSLGGSSYNEQF
TRBV15	13	ATSRAVTGTYEQY
TRBV7-2	13	ASTSSPGPNSPLH
TRBV12-3/TRBV12-4	12	ASSFRGLDNEQF
TRBV4-2	11	ASSHTGATEAF
TRBV4-2	12	ASSQVSGGTEAF
TRBV2	10	ASSGRGEKLF
TRBV20-1	14	SAGNIPGQGAPEQY
TRBV18	12	ASSPGRGTDTQY
TRBV7-2	11	ASSYRAPTEAF
TRBV12-3/TRBV12-4	14	ASSLLQGNQNTEAF
TRBV20-1	10	SAPTGGYGYT
TRBV5-1	14	ASSLLSGVGLGEAF
TRBV7-6	12	ASSLTGNDNEQF
TRBV20-1	13	SARDATGSPYEQY
TRBV7-2	11	ASSSGPPDTQY
TRBV5-6	11	ASSRGTGYGYT
TRBV2	14	ASRFKLAASTDTQY
TRBV5-1	11	ASSLGDRGGAF
TRBV7-2	9	ASGSFNEQY
TRBV28	9	ASRKGGGYT
TRBV7-2	12	ASSPPQGLGGYT
TRBV5-1	15	ASSSGGTGGLQETQY
TRBV7-2	11	ASSPRVLETQY
TRBV9	13	ASSTGTSGKETQY
TRBV5-1	14	ASSPKTGAGTGELF
TRBV4-1	13	ASSHHGTVLETQY
TRBV29-1	14	SAGGGGPPSGNEQF
TRBV30	15	AWSVTGGRYSGNTIY
TRBV5-1	14	ASSLGTGGALNEQF
TRBV7-9	12	ASSLGSTSGTQY
TRBV5-5	13	ASSDTGTAAEKLF
TRBV20-1	13	SALSQGSSNYGYT
TRBV7-9	11	ASSSQGSGEQY
TRBV5-5	14	ASSWGTSGEGETQY
TRBV5-1	15	ASSLRASGGATDTQY